This is a list of T cell receptor beta chains from one sample in a study of lymphopenia after photon versus proton radiotherapy. Generated by immunoSEQ multiplex PCR, the TCRdb table keeps only in-frame clones and is missing some. The profile shows some 70,000 clones, 87% of them singletons. The input for sequencing was peripheral blood, taken from a patient treated with proton-based radiotherapy. The origin of the receptors is a man older than 75 with esophageal cancer. Both conserved end residues are part of each CDR3. Each record gives: D gene, V gene, clone size, J gene, CDR3 DNA, CDR3 protein. The D gene is left open where the match is weak. Part of the rows lack a size; the others show once, few, many or a class for expanded clones.

D gene: .
V gene: TRBV7-2
clone size: .
J gene: TRBJ2-5
CDR3 DNA: TGTACCAGCAGCCACCAACGGGGGGCTGGTGAGACCCAGTACTTC
CDR3 protein: CTSSHQRGAGETQYF

D gene: TRBD1
V gene: TRBV10-3
clone size: .
J gene: TRBJ2-7
CDR3 DNA: TGTGCCATCAGGCCGGGACAGTTCACCTACGAGCAGTACTTC
CDR3 protein: CAIRPGQFTYEQYF

D gene: TRBD1
V gene: TRBV7-2
clone size: .
J gene: TRBJ2-7
CDR3 DNA: TGTGCCAGCAGCTGGGGGACAGGGCGGTACGAGCAGTACTTC
CDR3 protein: CASSWGTGRYEQYF

D gene: .
V gene: TRBV25-1
clone size: .
J gene: TRBJ1-1
CDR3 DNA: TGTGCCAGCAGCCCAAGGGGCCCAGAGGTTGCTTTCTTT
CDR3 protein: CASSPRGPEVAFF

D gene: .
V gene: TRBV7-3
clone size: .
J gene: TRBJ1-1
CDR3 DNA: TGTGCCAGCAGCCCTGGAGAGGGCAACACTGAAGCTTTCTTT
CDR3 protein: CASSPGEGNTEAFF

D gene: .
V gene: TRBV19
clone size: .
J gene: TRBJ1-5
CDR3 DNA: TGTGCCAGTAGTATAGGGGAGAATCAGCCCCAGCATTTT
CDR3 protein: CASSIGENQPQHF

D gene: .
V gene: TRBV6-4
clone size: .
J gene: TRBJ1-2
CDR3 DNA: TGTGCCTCAAAACGGGGTAGCTATGGCTACACCTTC
CDR3 protein: CASKRGSYGYTF

D gene: .
V gene: TRBV9
clone size: .
J gene: TRBJ1-1
CDR3 DNA: TGTGCCAGCAGCGTATCATGGGACGGACAAAAAGCTTTCTTT
CDR3 protein: CASSVSWDGQKAFF

D gene: .
V gene: TRBV9
clone size: few
J gene: TRBJ2-2
CDR3 DNA: TGTGCCAGCAGATTACTCTTCCAGGCGGGAACATCCACCGGGGAGCTGTTTTTT
CDR3 protein: CASRLLFQAGTSTGELFF

D gene: TRBD2
V gene: TRBV19
clone size: .
J gene: TRBJ2-5
CDR3 DNA: TGTGCCAGTAGTATAGTGGGACTACAAGAGACCCAGTACTTC
CDR3 protein: CASSIVGLQETQYF

D gene: TRBD2
V gene: TRBV5-4
clone size: .
J gene: TRBJ2-1
CDR3 DNA: TGTGCCAGCAGCTATACTAGCGGGAGAGGGAATGAGCAGTTCTTC
CDR3 protein: CASSYTSGRGNEQFF

D gene: .
V gene: TRBV11-2
clone size: .
J gene: TRBJ2-1
CDR3 DNA: TGTGCCAGCAGCTTAGGGGCCAACCTAGCTAACAATGAGCAGTTCTTC
CDR3 protein: CASSLGANLANNEQFF

D gene: .
V gene: TRBV5-1
clone size: .
J gene: TRBJ2-3
CDR3 DNA: TGCGCCAGCAGCCAGCCGAGGGGAGATACGCAGTATTTT
CDR3 protein: CASSQPRGDTQYF

D gene: TRBD2
V gene: TRBV9
clone size: .
J gene: TRBJ2-3
CDR3 DNA: TGTGCCAGCAGCGTAGCTCGGGGGGAGGGCCCGGCAGATACGCAGTATTTT
CDR3 protein: CASSVARGEGPADTQYF

D gene: TRBD1
V gene: TRBV19
clone size: once
J gene: TRBJ2-7
CDR3 DNA: TGTGCCAGTAGTATGGGGGACAGGGGCCCTTACGAGCAGTACTTC
CDR3 protein: CASSMGDRGPYEQYF

D gene: .
V gene: TRBV7-2
clone size: .
J gene: TRBJ2-7
CDR3 DNA: TGTGCCAGCAGCTTAGGCAGGGGTTTCGGCGAGCAGTACTTC
CDR3 protein: CASSLGRGFGEQYF

D gene: TRBD2
V gene: TRBV9
clone size: .
J gene: TRBJ2-3
CDR3 DNA: TGTGCCAGCAGCCCCCGGACTAGCGGGGGAATAGGTACGCAGTATTTT
CDR3 protein: CASSPRTSGGIGTQYF

D gene: TRBD2
V gene: TRBV7-2
clone size: .
J gene: TRBJ2-2
CDR3 DNA: TGTGCCAGCAGCTTACGACTAGCGACCAACACCGGGGAGCTGTTTTTT
CDR3 protein: CASSLRLATNTGELFF

D gene: .
V gene: TRBV9
clone size: .
J gene: TRBJ2-3
CDR3 DNA: TGTGCCAGCAGCGTAGGTTGGCAGGATACGCAGTATTTT
CDR3 protein: CASSVGWQDTQYF

D gene: TRBD1
V gene: TRBV9
clone size: few
J gene: TRBJ1-1
CDR3 DNA: TGTGCCAGCAGCATCGGGACAGGGCCTTCACGGGACACTGAAGCTTTCTTT
CDR3 protein: CASSIGTGPSRDTEAFF

D gene: .
V gene: TRBV13
clone size: .
J gene: TRBJ2-7
CDR3 DNA: TGTGCCAGCAGCTCTTCCCGAGGGGGGAAGAACTACGAGCAGTACTTC
CDR3 protein: CASSSSRGGKNYEQYF

D gene: .
V gene: TRBV19
clone size: few
J gene: TRBJ1-1
CDR3 DNA: TGTGCCAGTATGGTATCTATGAACACTGAAGCTTTCTTT
CDR3 protein: CASMVSMNTEAFF

D gene: .
V gene: TRBV21-1
clone size: .
J gene: TRBJ2-5
CDR3 DNA: TGTGCCAGCACCCGACTAGCGGGCCTAGTTGGGCAAGAGACCCAGTACTTC
CDR3 protein: CASTRLAGLVGQETQYF

D gene: .
V gene: TRBV5-1
clone size: once
J gene: TRBJ1-4
CDR3 DNA: TGCGCCAGCAGCCCACGACAGACAACTAATGAAAAACTGTTTTTT
CDR3 protein: CASSPRQTTNEKLFF

D gene: .
V gene: TRBV6-6
clone size: .
J gene: TRBJ1-1
CDR3 DNA: TGTGCCAGCAGACAGGGTCCGACTGAAGCTTTCTTT
CDR3 protein: CASRQGPTEAFF

D gene: .
V gene: TRBV5-4
clone size: .
J gene: TRBJ1-4
CDR3 DNA: TGTGCCAGCAGCTGGGACGGTAATGAAAAACTGTTTTTT
CDR3 protein: CASSWDGNEKLFF